The clone carrying this TCR beta chain appeared once. In germline, CDR1 is MDHEN, CDR2 SYDVKM. The V gene end was trimmed by 2 bases and the J gene end by 3 bases; junction bases not matched to a gene: 2. There are 15 residues in the CDR3. Synthesis of cDNA was carried out by template-switch 5'RACE. The reaction used 10-nucleotide random UMIs. TCRdb passed the 5' RACE reads through MiXCR, listing each CDR3 protein once. The sample includes over 45,000 distinct CDR3 sequences, 2.5% to 3.5% of them seen just once. This sample was taken from a study of neurological immune-mediated disorders. The receptor comes from a woman aged 45-59 years with multiple sclerosis. This rearrangement joins TRBV28 to TRBJ2-1, with 9 positions matching TRBD2. The sample was PBMCs. The CDR3 here is CASSLAGGIYNEQFF. The CDR3 DNA reads as TGTGCCAGCAGTTTAGCGGGAGGGATCTACAATGAGCAGTTCTTC. Together with reference TRBV28 and TRBJ2-1, the CDR3 gives the full variable domain: DVKVTQSSRYLVKRTGEKVFLECVQDMDHENMFWYRQDPGLGLRLIYFSYDVKMKEKGDIPEGYSVSREKKERFSLILESASTNQTSMYLCASSLAGGIYNEQFFGPGTRLTVL.